The clone carrying this T cell receptor beta chain came up a few times. The sample is drawn from a study of blood T cells in healthy people across ages. Investigators took approximately 10 milliliters of peripheral blood from every donor. Primed by a sample-barcoded 5' primer and a J-beta primer mix, a second PCR proceeded for about 6 to 11 cycles. TCRdb fed the 5' RACE reads into MiXCR, producing one record per CDR3 protein. The sample records about 1,500,000 distinct CDR3 sequences, 28% being singletons. CDR1 and CDR2 (germline): SGHTA, FQGNSA. CDR3 length: 11 amino acids. The V gene lost 5 bases and the J gene lost 7 bases, with 6 bases spanning the gap.

Input material: blood. The V and J genes are TRBV7-2 and TRBJ2-1; D is ambiguous. The receptor comes from a woman in her twenties or thirties in good health. The CDR3 DNA reads TGTGCCAGCAGCGCACCAAATGAGCAGTTCTTC. Translation: CASSAPNEQFF.